Listed below are T cell receptor beta chains from one sample, sequenced in a study of T cell responses to AZD1222 COVID-19 vaccine. The assay was immunoSEQ multiplex PCR, and TCRdb's table has in-frame clones only and misses some. The data show roughly 100,000 clones, 89% seen once. Sequences were derived from peripheral blood, sampled 28 days after the second AZD1222 dose. All receptors come from an adult who received the AZD1222 COVID-19 vaccine. Both conserved end residues are trimmed from each CDR3. D genes are given only for firm matches. Part of the rows lack a size; the others show once, few, many or a class for expanded clones.

d_call	clone_size	v_call	j_call	cdr3_aa
TRBD1	.	TRBV7-9	TRBJ2-6	ASSLEGQGNVLT
.	.	TRBV21-1	TRBJ2-7	ASTIGQGLSYEQY
TRBD1	.	TRBV7-2	TRBJ1-2	ASSFDRGGHGYT
TRBD1	.	TRBV5-1	TRBJ1-2	ASSSVQGVDYGYT
.	.	TRBV9	TRBJ1-1	ASRPEGGEAF
.	few	TRBV6-5	TRBJ1-2	AIPLQGPLDYGYT
.	.	TRBV9	TRBJ2-7	ASSVGHPSVPSYEQY
.	.	TRBV6-5	TRBJ2-1	ASSLFGYNEQF
TRBD1	.	TRBV15	TRBJ1-1	ATSRGVQGQGARGTEAF
TRBD1	.	TRBV5-8	TRBJ2-1	ASSLYGTGPYNEQF
.	.	TRBV5-4	TRBJ2-7	ASSLGLGQGFYEQY
.	.	TRBV7-9	TRBJ2-2	ASSLFVGGGTGELF
.	.	TRBV7-6	TRBJ1-3	ASSLGPGSGNTIY
.	once	TRBV6-5	TRBJ1-1	ASSWQGDTEAF
.	.	TRBV5-1	TRBJ2-6	ASTPASGANVLT
.	once	TRBV30	TRBJ1-5	AWSPQTGEPQH
.	.	TRBV29-1	TRBJ2-3	SVDRSYKDTQY
TRBD1	.	TRBV28	TRBJ1-1	ASSSGQGGLGSEAF
.	few	TRBV5-1	TRBJ1-1	ASSPGRGRGFLMNTEAF
.	.	TRBV7-3	TRBJ1-1	ASSLTGGNTEAF
.	.	TRBV11-3	TRBJ2-1	ASSLGNEQF
.	.	TRBV7-9	TRBJ2-6	ASQPWGSGANVLT
TRBD2	once	TRBV7-2	TRBJ2-1	ASSLALAGGSGEQF
.	.	TRBV30	TRBJ2-4	AWSVDSLANIQY
.	.	TRBV7-3	TRBJ2-3	ASSLGAGTDTQY
.	.	TRBV5-1	TRBJ2-7	ASSPGVGLYYEQY
.	.	TRBV28	TRBJ2-7	ASSFPRRGDSYEQY
TRBD2	.	TRBV5-1	TRBJ2-7	ASSPLPLAAYEQY
TRBD1	.	TRBV7-9	TRBJ1-2	ASSSDRVGGYT
TRBD2	.	TRBV5-1	TRBJ2-1	ASSLEPSGREF
.	few	TRBV27	TRBJ2-7	ASSTGLEQY